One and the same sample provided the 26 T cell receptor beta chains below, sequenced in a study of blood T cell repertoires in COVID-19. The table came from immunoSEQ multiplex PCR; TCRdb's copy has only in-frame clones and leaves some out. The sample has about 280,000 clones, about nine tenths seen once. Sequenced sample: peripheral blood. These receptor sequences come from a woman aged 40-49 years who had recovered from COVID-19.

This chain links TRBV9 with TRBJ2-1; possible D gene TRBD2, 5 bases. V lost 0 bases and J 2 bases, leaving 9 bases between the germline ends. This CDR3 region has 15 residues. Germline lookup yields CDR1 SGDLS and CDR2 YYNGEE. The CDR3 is CASSVAQRPYNEQFF. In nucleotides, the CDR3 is TGTGCCAGCAGCGTAGCGCAGCGGCCCTACAATGAGCAGTTCTTC.

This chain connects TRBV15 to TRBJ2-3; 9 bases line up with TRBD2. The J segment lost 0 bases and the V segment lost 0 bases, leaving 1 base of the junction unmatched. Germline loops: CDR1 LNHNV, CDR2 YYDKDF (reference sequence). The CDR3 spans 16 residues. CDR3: CATSREGLASTDTQYF. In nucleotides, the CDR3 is TGTGCCACCAGCAGAGAGGGACTAGCTAGCACAGATACGCAGTATTTT.

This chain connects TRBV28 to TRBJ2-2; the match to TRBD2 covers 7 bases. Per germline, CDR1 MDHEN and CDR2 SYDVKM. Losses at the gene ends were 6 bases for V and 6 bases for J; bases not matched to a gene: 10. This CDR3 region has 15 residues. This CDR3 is CASSQPDGGSGELFF. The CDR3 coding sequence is TGTGCCAGCAGCCAACCCGACGGGGGGTCCGGGGAGCTGTTTTTT.

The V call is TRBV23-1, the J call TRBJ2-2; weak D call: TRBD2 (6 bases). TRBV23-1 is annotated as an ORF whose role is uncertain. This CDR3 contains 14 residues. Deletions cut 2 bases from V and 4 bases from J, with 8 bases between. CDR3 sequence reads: CASSQGGATGELFF. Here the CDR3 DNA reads TGCGCCAGCAGTCAAGGCGGGGCCACCGGGGAGCTGTTTTTT.

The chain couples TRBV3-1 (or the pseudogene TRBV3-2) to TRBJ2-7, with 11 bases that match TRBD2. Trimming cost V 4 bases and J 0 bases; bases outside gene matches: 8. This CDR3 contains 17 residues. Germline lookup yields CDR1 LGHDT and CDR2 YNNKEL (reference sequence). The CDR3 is CASSRRGLAGSSYEQYF. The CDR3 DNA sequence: TGTGCCAGCAGCCGAAGAGGACTAGCGGGTAGCTCCTACGAGCAGTACTTC.

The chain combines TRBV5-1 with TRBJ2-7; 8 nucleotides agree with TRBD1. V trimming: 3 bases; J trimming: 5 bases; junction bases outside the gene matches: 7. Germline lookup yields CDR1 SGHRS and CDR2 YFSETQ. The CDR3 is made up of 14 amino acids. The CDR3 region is CASSSGTGGNEQYF. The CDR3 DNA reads TGCGCCAGCAGCTCCGGGACAGGCGGTAACGAGCAGTACTTC. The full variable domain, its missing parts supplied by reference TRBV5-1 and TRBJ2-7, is KAGVTQTPRYLIKTRGQQVTLSCSPISGHRSVSWYQQTPGQGLQFLFEYFSETQRNKGNFPGRFSGRQFSNSRSEMNVSTLELGDSALYLCASSSGTGGNEQYFGPGTRLTVT.

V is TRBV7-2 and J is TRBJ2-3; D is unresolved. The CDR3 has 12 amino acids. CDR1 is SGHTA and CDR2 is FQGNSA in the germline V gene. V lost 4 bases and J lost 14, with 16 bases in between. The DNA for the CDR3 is TGTGCCAGCAGCTCGCAGGCCGCCTCCTTGTATTTT. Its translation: CASSSQAASLYF.

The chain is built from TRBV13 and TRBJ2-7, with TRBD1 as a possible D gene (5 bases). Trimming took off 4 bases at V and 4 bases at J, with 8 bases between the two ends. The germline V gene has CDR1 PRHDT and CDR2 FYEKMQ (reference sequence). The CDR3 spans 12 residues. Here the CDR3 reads CASSSHRYEQYF. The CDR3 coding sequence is TGTGCCAGCAGCTCCCACAGGTACGAGCAGTACTTC.

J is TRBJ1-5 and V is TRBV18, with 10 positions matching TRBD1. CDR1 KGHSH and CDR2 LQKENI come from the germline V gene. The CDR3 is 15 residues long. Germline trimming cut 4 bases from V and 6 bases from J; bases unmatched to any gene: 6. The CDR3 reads CASSQGQGPTQPQHF. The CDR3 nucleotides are TGTGCCAGCTCACAGGGACAGGGGCCCACTCAGCCCCAGCATTTT.

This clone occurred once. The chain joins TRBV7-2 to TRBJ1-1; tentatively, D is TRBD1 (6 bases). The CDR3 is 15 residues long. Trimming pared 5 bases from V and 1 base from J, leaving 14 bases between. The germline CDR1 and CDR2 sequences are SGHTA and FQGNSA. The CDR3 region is CASSLWGGRNTEAFF. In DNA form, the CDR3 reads TGTGCCAGCAGCCTCTGGGGGGGCAGGAACACTGAAGCTTTCTTT.

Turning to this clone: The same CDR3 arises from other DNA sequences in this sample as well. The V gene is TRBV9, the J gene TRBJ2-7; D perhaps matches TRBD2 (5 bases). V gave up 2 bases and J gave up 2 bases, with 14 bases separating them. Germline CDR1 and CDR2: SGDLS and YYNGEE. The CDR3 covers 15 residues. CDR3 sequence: CASSVGGGPPYEQYF. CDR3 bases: TGTGCCAGCAGCGTGGGTGGAGGCCCTCCCTACGAGCAGTACTTC.

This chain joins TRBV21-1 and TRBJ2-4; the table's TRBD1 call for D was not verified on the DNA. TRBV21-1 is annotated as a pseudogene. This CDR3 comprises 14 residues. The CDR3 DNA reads TGTGCCAGCAGCAGACAGGGGGCCAAAAACATTCAGTACTTC. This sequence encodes CASSRQGAKNIQYF.

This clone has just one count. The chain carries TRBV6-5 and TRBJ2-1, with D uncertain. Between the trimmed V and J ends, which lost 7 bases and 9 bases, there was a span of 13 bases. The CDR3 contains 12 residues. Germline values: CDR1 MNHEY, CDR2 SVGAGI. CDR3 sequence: CASTSTVGEQFF. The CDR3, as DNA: TGTGCCAGCACCTCGACTGTAGGTGAGCAGTTCTTC.

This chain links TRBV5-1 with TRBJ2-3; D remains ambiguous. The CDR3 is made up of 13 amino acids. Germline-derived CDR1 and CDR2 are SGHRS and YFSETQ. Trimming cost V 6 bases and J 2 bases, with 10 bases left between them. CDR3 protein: CASTGIDTDTQYF. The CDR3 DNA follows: TGCGCCAGCACAGGTATTGACACAGATACGCAGTATTTT.

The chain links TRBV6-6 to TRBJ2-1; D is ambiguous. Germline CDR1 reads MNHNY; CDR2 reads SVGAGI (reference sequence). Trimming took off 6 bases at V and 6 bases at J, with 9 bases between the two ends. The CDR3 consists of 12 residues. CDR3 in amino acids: CASSISGNEQFF. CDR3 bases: TGTGCCAGCAGCATCAGTGGCAATGAGCAGTTCTTC.

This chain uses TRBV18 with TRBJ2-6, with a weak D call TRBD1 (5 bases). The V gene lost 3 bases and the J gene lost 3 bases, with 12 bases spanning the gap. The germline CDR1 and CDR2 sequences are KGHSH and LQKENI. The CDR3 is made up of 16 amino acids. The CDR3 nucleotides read TGTGCCAGCTCACCGGAACAGGTTCTTGGGGCCAACGTCCTGACTTTC. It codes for CASSPEQVLGANVLTF.

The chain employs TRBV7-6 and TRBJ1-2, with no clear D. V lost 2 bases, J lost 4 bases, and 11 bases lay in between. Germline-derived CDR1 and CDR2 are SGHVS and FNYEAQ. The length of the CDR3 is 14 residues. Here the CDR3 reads CASSLSGDGYGYTF. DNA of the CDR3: TGTGCCAGCAGCTTATCCGGGGATGGCTATGGCTACACCTTC.

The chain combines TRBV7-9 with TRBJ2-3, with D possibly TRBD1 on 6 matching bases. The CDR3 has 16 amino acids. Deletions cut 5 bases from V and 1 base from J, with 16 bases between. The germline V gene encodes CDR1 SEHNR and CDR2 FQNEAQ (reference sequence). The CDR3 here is CASSRTRGVGTDTQYF. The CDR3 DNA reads TGTGCCAGCAGCCGGACCAGGGGAGTTGGCACAGATACGCAGTATTTT. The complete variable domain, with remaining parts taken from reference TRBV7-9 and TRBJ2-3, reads DTGVSQNPRHKITKRGQNVTFRCDPISEHNRLYWYRQTLGQGPEFLTYFQNEAQLEKSRLLSDRFSAERPKGSFSTLEIQRTEQGDSAMYLCASSRTRGVGTDTQYFGPGTRLTVL.

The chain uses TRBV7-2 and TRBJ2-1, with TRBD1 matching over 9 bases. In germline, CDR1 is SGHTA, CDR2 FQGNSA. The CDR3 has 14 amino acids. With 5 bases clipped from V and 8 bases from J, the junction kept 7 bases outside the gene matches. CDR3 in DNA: TGTGCCAGCAGCACCGAACAGGGGGCCGATGAGCAGTTCTTC. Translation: CASSTEQGADEQFF.

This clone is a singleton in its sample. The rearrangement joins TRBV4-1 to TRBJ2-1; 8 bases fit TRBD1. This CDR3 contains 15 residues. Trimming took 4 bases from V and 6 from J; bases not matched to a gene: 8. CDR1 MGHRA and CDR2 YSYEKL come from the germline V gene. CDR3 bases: TGCGCCAGCAGCCCACGACAGGGGCCGGGCAATGAGCAGTTCTTC. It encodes CASSPRQGPGNEQFF.

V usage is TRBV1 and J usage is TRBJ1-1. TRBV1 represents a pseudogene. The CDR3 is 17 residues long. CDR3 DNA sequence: TGCACCAGCAGCCAGGGATCGCCGGGAGGTAAGAACACTGAAGCTTTCTTT. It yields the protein CTSSQGSPGGKNTEAFF.

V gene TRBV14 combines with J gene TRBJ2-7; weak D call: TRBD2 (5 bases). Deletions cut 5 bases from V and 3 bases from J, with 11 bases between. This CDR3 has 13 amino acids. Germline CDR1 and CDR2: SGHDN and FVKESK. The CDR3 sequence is CASSARTFYEQYF. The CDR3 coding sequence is TGTGCCAGCAGCGCCCGGACTTTCTACGAGCAGTACTTC.

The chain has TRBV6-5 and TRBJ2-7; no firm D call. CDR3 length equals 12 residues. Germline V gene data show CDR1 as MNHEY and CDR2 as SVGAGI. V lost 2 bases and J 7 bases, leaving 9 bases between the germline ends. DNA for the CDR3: TGTGCCAGCAGTTACCCTCGAGGAGAGCAGTACTTC. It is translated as CASSYPRGEQYF.

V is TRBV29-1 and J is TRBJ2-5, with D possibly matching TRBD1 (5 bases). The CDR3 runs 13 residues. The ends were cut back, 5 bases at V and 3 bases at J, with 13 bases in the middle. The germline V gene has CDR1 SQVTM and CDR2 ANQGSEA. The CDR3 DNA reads TGCAGCGTTATGGGGCGACTTAAAGAGACCCAGTACTTC. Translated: CSVMGRLKETQYF.

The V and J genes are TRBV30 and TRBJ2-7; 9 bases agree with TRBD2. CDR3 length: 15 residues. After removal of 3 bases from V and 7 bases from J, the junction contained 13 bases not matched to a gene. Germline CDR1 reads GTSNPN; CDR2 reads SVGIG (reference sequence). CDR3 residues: CAWSISAGGLGEQYF. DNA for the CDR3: TGTGCCTGGAGCATTTCAGCGGGAGGACTGGGAGAGCAGTACTTC.

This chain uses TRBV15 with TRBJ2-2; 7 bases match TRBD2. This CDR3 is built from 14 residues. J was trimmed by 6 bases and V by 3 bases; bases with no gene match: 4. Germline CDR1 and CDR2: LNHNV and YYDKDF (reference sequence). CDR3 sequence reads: CATSSGLEAGELFF. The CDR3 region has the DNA TGTGCCACCAGCAGCGGACTAGAGGCCGGGGAGCTGTTTTTT.